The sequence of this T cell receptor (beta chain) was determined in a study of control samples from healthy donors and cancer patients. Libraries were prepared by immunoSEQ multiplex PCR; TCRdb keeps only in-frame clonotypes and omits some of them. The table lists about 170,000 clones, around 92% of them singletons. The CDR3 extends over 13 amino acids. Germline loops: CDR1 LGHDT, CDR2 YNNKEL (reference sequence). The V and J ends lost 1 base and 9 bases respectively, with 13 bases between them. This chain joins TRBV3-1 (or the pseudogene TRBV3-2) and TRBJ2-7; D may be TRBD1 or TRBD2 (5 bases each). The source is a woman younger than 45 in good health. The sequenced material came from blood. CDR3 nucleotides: TGTGCCAGCAGCCAAGTCGAAGGGGACGGGCAGTACTTC. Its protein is CASSQVEGDGQYF.